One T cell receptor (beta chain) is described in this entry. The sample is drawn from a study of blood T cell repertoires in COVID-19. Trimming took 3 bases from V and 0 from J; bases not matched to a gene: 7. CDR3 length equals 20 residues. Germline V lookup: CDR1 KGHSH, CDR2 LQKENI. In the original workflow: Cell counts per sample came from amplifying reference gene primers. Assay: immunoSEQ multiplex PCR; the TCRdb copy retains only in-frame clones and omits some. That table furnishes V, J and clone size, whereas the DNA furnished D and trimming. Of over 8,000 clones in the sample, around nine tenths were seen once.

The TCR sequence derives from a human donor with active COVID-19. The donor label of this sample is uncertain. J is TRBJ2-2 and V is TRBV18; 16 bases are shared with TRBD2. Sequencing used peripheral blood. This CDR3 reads CASSPLGLAGGPTNTGELFF. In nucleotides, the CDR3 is TGTGCCAGCTCACCGTTGGGACTAGCGGGGGGGCCGACGAACACCGGGGAGCTGTTTTTT.